The entry below gives a single T cell receptor (beta chain) sequence along with its context. The data originate from a study of control samples from healthy donors and cancer patients. Generated by immunoSEQ multiplex PCR, the TCRdb table keeps only in-frame clones and is missing some. The data show some 79,000 clones, roughly 93% seen once. This receptor was taken from a woman between 35 and 50 years old with lung cancer. The specimen was PBMCs.

The CDR3 bases are TGTGCCAGCAGCTTAGACCCCTACGAGCAGTACTTC. Translation gives CASSLDPYEQYF. The chain has TRBV7-2 and TRBJ2-7; D unresolved. The CDR3 has 12 residues. V lost 1 base and J 2 bases, leaving 3 bases between the germline ends. CDR1 is SGHTA, CDR2 FQGNSA, per germline.